The 23 T cell receptor beta chains presented below share a single source sample, sequenced in a study of Ad26.COV2.S vaccination and SARS-CoV-2 variants. Generated by immunoSEQ multiplex PCR, the TCRdb table keeps only in-frame clones and is missing some. The repertoire includes around 450,000 clones, about 90% of them detected once, and more than 3.5% sits in the top ten. The sample's treatment: some 20 received Ad26.COV2.S at low or high dose, single or two shots; roughly five received placebo; per-sample allocation not given. Sampling happened 63 days after the first vaccine or placebo injection. This material consisted of peripheral blood, taken in a trial of Ad26.COV2.S vaccine versus placebo. The receptors were gathered from a person aged 18-60 years who received the Ad26.COV2.S COVID-19 vaccine or a placebo.

V and J are TRBV2 and TRBJ1-3; D is ambiguous. Trimming cost V 6 bases and J 4 bases, with 13 bases left between them. This CDR3 region has 14 residues. CDR1 is SNHLY and CDR2 is FYNNEI in the germline V gene. CDR3 residues: CASRSWEEGNTIYF. The CDR3 DNA reads as TGTGCCAGCAGGTCTTGGGAGGAGGGAAACACCATATATTTT.

This chain joins TRBV7-9 and TRBJ1-3, with 11 bases matching TRBD1. Germline loops: CDR1 SEHNR, CDR2 FQNEAQ (reference sequence). CDR3 length equals 17 residues. V lost 4 bases, J lost 2 bases, and 7 bases stayed unmatched. The CDR3 region is CASSSDRGQVTGNTIYF. CDR3 DNA: TGTGCCAGCAGCTCGGACAGGGGGCAAGTTACTGGAAACACCATATATTTT.

The genes are TRBV19 and TRBJ2-1; 7 bases fit TRBD2. The CDR3 length is 18 residues. Germline loops: CDR1 LNHDA, CDR2 SQIVND (reference sequence). V was clipped by 4 bases and J by 9 bases; unmatched bases: 21. In nucleotides, the CDR3 is TGTGCCAGTAGTACCCCCGGACATGGGACTACCCCCGGTGGTGAGCAGTTCTTC. Protein product: CASSTPGHGTTPGGEQFF.

V is TRBV10-3 and J is TRBJ2-7, with 10 bases identical to TRBD2. The CDR3 spans 16 residues. Germline V gene sequence: CDR1 ENHRY, CDR2 SYGVKD. Germline trimming cut 3 bases from V and 1 base from J; bases unmatched to any gene: 6. The CDR3 sequence is CAISDPSGRRSYEQYF. Here the CDR3 DNA reads TGTGCCATCAGTGATCCTAGCGGGAGAAGGTCCTACGAGCAGTACTTC.

The genes are TRBV5-1 and TRBJ2-5; TRBD1 matches 8 bases. V lost 1 base and J lost 5; bases outside the gene matches: 7. Per the germline V gene, CDR1 is SGHRS and CDR2 is YFSETQ. The CDR3 length is 15 residues. As DNA, the CDR3 is TGCGCCAGCAGCTTGCGGGGACAGGAATATGAGACCCAGTACTTC. Translation gives CASSLRGQEYETQYF.

In this sample, this clone turned up once. The rearrangement joins TRBV12-3 or TRBV12-4 to TRBJ2-1; D is possibly TRBD2 (5 bases). The CDR3 extends over 12 amino acids. V was clipped by 7 bases and J by 8 bases, with 12 bases between them. The CDR3 coding sequence is TGTGCCAGCACCCTCGGAGGAGATGAGCAGTTCTTC. It translates to CASTLGGDEQFF.

The CDR3 nucleotides are TGTGCCAGCAGCTTAGGACAGAGCAATCAGCCCCAGCATTTT. It is translated as CASSLGQSNQPQHF. The gene calls are TRBV7-6 and TRBJ1-5; weak D call: TRBD1 (5 bases). The CDR3 consists of 14 residues. The germline V and J ends were trimmed by 1 base and 1 base, with 5 bases remaining between them. Germline V gene lookup returns CDR1 SGHVS and CDR2 FNYEAQ.

The rearrangement joins TRBV12-3 or TRBV12-4 to TRBJ1-1; D ambiguous. The germline V and J ends were trimmed by 8 bases and 9 bases, with 19 bases remaining between them. The CDR3 consists of 13 residues. CDR3 DNA: TGTGCCAGCCAACCAACGGCCTTTCGGCAAGCTTTCTTT. Translating it yields CASQPTAFRQAFF.

The genes are TRBV30 and TRBJ2-1, with 11 bases fitting TRBD2. Trimming at V came to 5 bases and at J to 8 bases, leaving 26 bases not matched to a gene. CDR1 GTSNPN and CDR2 SVGIG come from the germline V gene (reference sequence). There are 20 residues in the CDR3. This chain's CDR3 is CAWGGTSGRNWGPILDEQFF. The CDR3 DNA is TGTGCCTGGGGGGGGACTAGCGGACGGAATTGGGGACCGATTTTAGATGAGCAGTTCTTC.

The chain joins TRBV5-6 to TRBJ1-1; the D gene is possibly TRBD1 (6 bases). Germline lookup yields CDR1 SGHDT and CDR2 YYEEEE. CDR3 length: 17 amino acids. The V and J ends lost 0 bases and 6 bases respectively, with 21 bases between them. The chain's CDR3 is CASSLGGRGAAGAEAFF. The CDR3 DNA reads as TGTGCCAGCAGCTTGGGCGGCAGGGGAGCAGCGGGCGCTGAAGCTTTCTTT.

This chain joins TRBV5-1 and TRBJ2-2; D may match TRBD1 or TRBD2 (5 bases each). V was cut by 2 bases and J by 4 bases, with 15 bases left in between. This CDR3 has 16 amino acids. CDR1 and CDR2 (germline): SGHRS, YFSETQ. CDR3 sequence (DNA): TGCGCCAGCAGCTTTTGGGGGAGCTCGAGCACCGGGGAGCTGTTTTTT. It encodes CASSFWGSSSTGELFF.

This clone occurred once. J is TRBJ1-4 and V is TRBV5-5, with D possibly matching TRBD1 (6 bases). The V end was cut by 4 bases, the J end by 2 bases, with 21 bases between. From germline, CDR1 is SGHKS and CDR2 YYEKEE (reference sequence). The length of the CDR3 is 18 residues. CDR3 sequence: CASSTANRVERTNEKLFF. The CDR3, as DNA: TGTGCCAGCAGCACCGCGAACAGGGTTGAGAGGACTAATGAAAAACTGTTTTTT.

This clone was picked up a small number of times. The V gene is TRBV7-2, the J gene TRBJ2-7, with 7 bases aligning to TRBD1. This CDR3 is built from 14 residues. Looked up from germline, CDR1 is SGHTA and CDR2 is FQGNSA. The trim removed 5 bases at V and 3 bases at J, leaving 7 bases unmatched. The CDR3 coding sequence is TGTGCCAGCAGCATGACAGGGAGAGTCTACGAGCAGTACTTC. Its protein product is CASSMTGRVYEQYF.

The chain couples TRBV9 to TRBJ2-2; 12 bases map to TRBD2. With V trimmed by 0 bases and J by 5 bases, 14 bases remained unmatched. The CDR3 contains 20 residues. Germline V gene lookup returns CDR1 SGDLS and CDR2 YYNGEE. The chain's CDR3 is CASSVETGLAGGPETGELFF. The CDR3, as DNA: TGTGCCAGCAGCGTAGAAACCGGCCTAGCGGGAGGGCCAGAGACCGGGGAGCTGTTTTTT.

The chain employs TRBV6-2 or TRBV6-3 and TRBJ1-6; D ambiguous. The germline CDR1 and CDR2 sequences are MNHEY and SVGEGT. The CDR3 has 14 amino acids. Deletions cut 5 bases from V and 1 base from J, with 6 bases between. For the CDR3, the DNA is TGTGCCAGCAGTCCGGGATCCTATAATTCACCCCTCCACTTT. It encodes CASSPGSYNSPLHF.

This chain connects TRBV2 to TRBJ2-1, with D maybe TRBD2 (7 bases). This CDR3 contains 13 residues. Germline V gives CDR1 SNHLY, CDR2 FYNNEI. Trimming left V 1 base short and J 8 bases short, with 9 bases between. The DNA for the CDR3 is TGTGCCAGCAGTGAAGAAGGGGGGGATGAGCAGTTCTTC. Protein product: CASSEEGGDEQFF.

This sequence joins TRBV4-1 and TRBJ2-4, with D maybe TRBD1 (6 bases). The ends were cut back, 2 bases at V and 9 bases at J, with 14 bases in the middle. The CDR3 extends over 14 amino acids. Looked up from germline, CDR1 is MGHRA and CDR2 is YSYEKL. CDR3 nucleotide sequence: TGCGCCAGCAGCCAATTACGGACAGTAAGCATTCAGTACTTC. Translation: CASSQLRTVSIQYF.

The DNA for the CDR3 is TGTGCCAGCAGTGCGTCGGGCGGAAGGAACACTGAAGCTTTCTTT. It encodes CASSASGGRNTEAFF. V and J are TRBV25-1 and TRBJ1-1; D not resolved. The V and J ends lost 4 bases and 1 base respectively, with 13 bases between them. Germline V gene sequence: CDR1 MGHDK, CDR2 SYGVNS. There are 15 residues in the CDR3.

About this clone itself: The sample contains more than one DNA sequence encoding this CDR3. The V call is TRBV19, the J call TRBJ2-7; D not resolved. There are 14 residues in the CDR3. V dropped 3 bases and J dropped 2 bases, with 11 bases sitting between them. The germline gives CDR1 LNHDA, CDR2 SQIVND (reference sequence). In nucleotides, the CDR3 is TGTGCCAGTAGTATCCGCGGCAGCACCTACGAGCAGTACTTC. This gives the protein CASSIRGSTYEQYF.

The V call is TRBV27, the J call TRBJ2-7; the match to TRBD2 covers 9 bases. The CDR3 runs to 14 residues. V lost 6 bases and J lost 2; bases outside the gene matches: 5. Germline V gives CDR1 MNHEY, CDR2 SMNVEV (reference sequence). CDR3 amino acids: CASSIASGTYEQYF. CDR3 nucleotide sequence: TGTGCCAGCAGCATAGCTAGCGGGACCTACGAGCAGTACTTC.

The V and J genes are TRBV3-1 (or the pseudogene TRBV3-2) and TRBJ1-6; no clear D. The germline gives CDR1 LGHDT, CDR2 YNNKEL (reference sequence). The CDR3 spans 14 residues. Trimming stripped 0 bases from V and 6 bases from J, with 6 bases between. CDR3: CASSQEGANSPLHF. Here the CDR3 DNA reads TGTGCCAGCAGCCAAGAGGGTGCTAATTCACCCCTCCACTTT.

The rearrangement links TRBV19 to TRBJ1-4; D gene ambiguous. Trimming shortened V by 3 bases and J by 7 bases, and 15 bases separated the two germline ends. Germline V gene data show CDR1 as LNHDA and CDR2 as SQIVND (reference sequence). The CDR3 has 15 residues. The CDR3 loop reads CASSISREGVEKLFF. CDR3 in DNA: TGTGCCAGTAGTATTTCGCGGGAAGGTGTTGAAAAACTGTTTTTT.

In the case of this clone: The same CDR3 is also encoded by other DNA sequences in this sample. The rearrangement links TRBV9 to TRBJ1-3; D remains ambiguous. The CDR3 has 10 amino acids. Looked up from germline, CDR1 is SGDLS and CDR2 is YYNGEE. The ends were cut back, 5 bases at V and 3 bases at J, with 0 bases in the middle. In DNA, the CDR3 is TGTGCCAGCAGTGGAAACACCATATATTTT. It translates to CASSGNTIYF.